This T cell receptor (beta chain) was identified in a study of CD8 T cells in ankylosing spondylitis. TCRdb reprocessed the 5' RACE reads with MiXCR, giving one entry per CDR3 protein. The sample has approximately 110,000 distinct CDR3 sequences, 24% seen once; the top ten hold 9% to 15%. From germline, CDR1 is SGDLS and CDR2 YYNGEE. Trimming took off 1 base at V and 0 bases at J, with 7 bases between the two ends. The CDR3 contains 15 residues. Remarks on this clonotype: Its antigen is not known.

Findings of the study overall: Ankylosing spondylitis blood seemed to carry a telltale TCR beta motif made of eight or nine highly homologous variants.

This chain uses TRBV9 with TRBJ2-2; D gene uncertain. The receptor's source is a male donor with ankylosing spondylitis. The sequenced material came from synovial fluid, either unsorted or a sorted T cell fraction (not recorded which). The CDR3 region is CASSVTSANTGELFF. CDR3 sequence (DNA): TGTGCCAGCAGCGTAACCTCTGCGAACACCGGGGAGCTGTTTTTT.